The 25 T cell receptor beta chains given below trace back to one sample, sequenced in a study of OX40 agonist ivuxolimab in advanced cancers. Clones were read by immunoSEQ multiplex PCR, and TCRdb kept only the in-frame ones, dropping some. Found here are 37,000 or so clones, about 72% of them singletons; the top ten hold around 20%. This specimen consisted of CD4+ or CD8+ T cells sorted from blood, obtained in a trial of the OX40 agonist ivuxolimab. These receptors were taken from an adult with an advanced solid tumor such as melanoma, head and neck, liver or kidney cancer.

This sequence joins TRBV4-3 and TRBJ1-2; D might be TRBD1 (5 bases). V lost 0 bases to trimming and J lost 0 bases, with 11 bases between them. CDR1 is LGHNA, CDR2 YSLEER, per germline. The CDR3 spans 16 residues. The CDR3 DNA sequence: TGCGCCAGCAGCCAAGACGACAGTATATCTAACTATGGCTACACCTTC. Its translation is CASSQDDSISNYGYTF.

This sequence joins TRBV10-3 and TRBJ1-3; unclear D gene. The CDR3 contains 11 residues. The germline V and J ends were trimmed by 4 bases and 8 bases, with 6 bases remaining between them. The germline CDR1 and CDR2 sequences are ENHRY and SYGVKD. As DNA, the CDR3 is TGTGCCATCAGTGGACGGGACACCATATATTTT. Translating gives CAISGRDTIYF.

This clone has only a few counts. V usage is TRBV5-6 and J usage is TRBJ1-5; 7 positions match TRBD1. CDR3 length: 15 amino acids. CDR1 and CDR2 from the germline V gene are SGHDT and YYEEEE. Unmatched junction bases numbered 5, after V lost 3 bases and J lost 2 bases. The CDR3 reads CASSSGGRGNQPQHF. The CDR3 nucleotides are TGTGCCAGCAGCTCAGGGGGAAGGGGCAATCAGCCCCAGCATTTT.

This clone occurred once. This chain links TRBV9 with TRBJ2-2, with TRBD2 matching over 13 bases. CDR1 is SGDLS and CDR2 is YYNGEE in the germline V gene. V was clipped by 3 bases and J by 1 base; unmatched bases: 9. The CDR3 covers 19 residues. CDR3 loop: CASSARLAGGIGNTGELFF. The CDR3 nucleotides read TGTGCCAGCAGCGCTAGACTAGCGGGAGGAATTGGGAACACCGGGGAGCTGTTTTTT.

This chain joins TRBV7-2 and TRBJ1-5; no clear D. CDR1 is SGHTA and CDR2 is FQGNSA in the germline V gene. Trimming pared 2 bases from V and 3 bases from J, leaving 8 bases between. The length of the CDR3 is 14 residues. The DNA for the CDR3 is TGTGCCAGCAGCTTAAATCACCCCAATCAGCCCCAGCATTTT. It yields the protein CASSLNHPNQPQHF.

The CDR3: CSARRYNEQFF. The DNA for the CDR3 is TGCAGTGCCCGCCGCTACAATGAGCAGTTCTTC. This chain links TRBV20-1 with TRBJ2-1, with D hard to call. There are 11 residues in the CDR3. Germline V gene data show CDR1 as DFQATT and CDR2 as SNEGSKA (reference sequence). Trimming took off 6 bases at V and 3 bases at J, with 6 bases between the two ends.

To note about this clone: At one of its ends the junction is not consistent with the germline gene, which may arise from a read error. The chain joins TRBV4-1 to TRBJ2-7; 12 bases line up with TRBD2. The germline V gene has CDR1 MGHRA and CDR2 YSYEKL. This CDR3 is 15 amino acids long. The CDR3 nucleotides are TGTGCCAGCAGCCCGACTAGCGGGAGCATATACGAGCAGTACTTC. Protein sequence: CASSPTSGSIYEQYF.

The V call is TRBV7-9, the J call TRBJ1-5; D is perhaps TRBD1 (5 bases). The V end was cut by 5 bases, the J end by 5 bases, with 19 bases between. This CDR3 region has 16 residues. Germline V lookup: CDR1 SEHNR, CDR2 FQNEAQ (reference sequence). For the CDR3, the DNA is TGTGCCAGCAGCCAAGTATGGGAGCAGGGTGATCAGCCCCAGCATTTT. As protein: CASSQVWEQGDQPQHF.

V and J are TRBV2 and TRBJ2-7; D may correspond to TRBD1 or TRBD2 (5 bases each). The germline CDR1 and CDR2 sequences are SNHLY and FYNNEI. With 8 bases removed from V and 6 bases from J, the gap between germline ends came to 20 bases. The CDR3 has 14 residues. CDR3 in DNA: TGTGCCAGCTTACCGGGACCGGTAGAAGGCGAGCAGTACTTC. Encoded protein: CASLPGPVEGEQYF.

The chain joins TRBV19 to TRBJ2-2; no definite D call. V was cut by 1 base and J by 1 base, with 10 bases left in between. The CDR3 consists of 16 residues. CDR1 and CDR2 (germline): LNHDA, SQIVND (reference sequence). CDR3 DNA: TGTGCCAGTAGTATAGGTCCCCTTCTGAACACCGGGGAGCTGTTTTTT. Translation gives CASSIGPLLNTGELFF.

The genes are TRBV7-8 and TRBJ2-1; 10 positions match TRBD2. Trimming cost V 5 bases and J 2 bases; bases outside gene matches: 3. CDR3 size: 15 residues. Germline-derived CDR1 and CDR2 are SGHVS and FQNEAQ. The CDR3 coding sequence is TGTGCCAGCAGCCGGGGACTAGCGACCTACAATGAGCAGTTCTTC. It translates to CASSRGLATYNEQFF.

The chain recombines TRBV9 with TRBJ2-3; D call uncertain. The CDR3 totals 13 residues. V dropped 1 base and J dropped 3 bases, with 6 bases sitting between them. In germline, CDR1 is SGDLS, CDR2 YYNGEE. The CDR3 is CASSVRITDTQYF. CDR3 sequence (DNA): TGTGCCAGCAGCGTAAGGATTACAGATACGCAGTATTTT.

In this sample, this clone turned up a few times. The chain recombines TRBV9 with TRBJ1-5, with D possibly being TRBD1 (5 bases). The germline gives CDR1 SGDLS, CDR2 YYNGEE. Deletions cut 4 bases from V and 3 bases from J, with 14 bases between. The CDR3 contains 15 residues. CDR3 region: CASSPAGLSNQPQHF. As DNA, the CDR3 is TGTGCCAGCAGCCCAGCGGGGCTTTCCAATCAGCCCCAGCATTTT.

This clone was counted only a few times. This rearrangement joins TRBV4-1 to TRBJ2-2, with a tentative D call TRBD2 (5 bases). CDR3 length equals 17 residues. The V and J ends lost 0 bases and 6 bases respectively, with 17 bases between them. Germline loops: CDR1 MGHRA, CDR2 YSYEKL. The CDR3 DNA reads as TGCGCCAGCAGCCAAGATCGTCGGGGAGAGTGGTCCGGGGAGCTGTTTTTT. Amino acids: CASSQDRRGEWSGELFF.

The rearrangement joins TRBV4-2 to TRBJ2-1; possible D gene TRBD2, 6 bases. V was shortened by 1 base and J by 7 bases, with 17 bases between the two germline ends. The CDR3 has 16 residues. Germline CDR1 reads LGHNA; CDR2 reads YNFKEQ. The CDR3 sequence: CASSQAASVAGNEQFF. CDR3 DNA: TGTGCCAGCAGCCAAGCGGCTAGCGTCGCCGGAAATGAGCAGTTCTTC.

The CDR3 nucleotides read TGTGCCAGCAGCCCAGGGTTAGGACAAGGAAACACCATATATTTT. It codes for CASSPGLGQGNTIYF. The rearrangement links TRBV5-5 to TRBJ1-3; tentative D call: TRBD1 (5 bases). Germline values: CDR1 SGHKS, CDR2 YYEKEE (reference sequence). With 4 bases removed from V and 4 bases from J, the gap between germline ends came to 15 bases. This CDR3 has 15 amino acids.

This clone was picked up a small number of times. The conserved phenylalanine or tryptophan is not found at the CDR3 terminus, so this likely reflects a read error. The limits of the CDR3 on the DNA are not certain, so only TCRdb's listed CDR3 is given. The rearrangement uses TRBV29-1 and TRBJ1-4. Germline-derived CDR1 and CDR2 are SQVTM and ANQGSEA. The CDR3 spans 9 residues, counting both ends. The CDR3 sequence: CSVGDVPLC.

This clone was found a few times. The chain has TRBV7-6 and TRBJ2-3; 7 bases agree with TRBD2. The CDR3 length is 14 residues. Per germline, CDR1 SGHVS and CDR2 FNYEAQ. J was trimmed by 1 base and V by 6 bases; bases with no gene match: 4. The CDR3 DNA reads as TGTGCCAGCAGTTCTGGGGGGGGCACAGATACGCAGTATTTT. Amino acids: CASSSGGGTDTQYF.

V and J are TRBV9 and TRBJ2-5; no reliable D call. CDR1 is SGDLS and CDR2 is YYNGEE in the germline V gene. The length of the CDR3 is 15 residues. Trimming took off 2 bases at V and 0 bases at J, with 11 bases between the two ends. The CDR3 bases are TGTGCCAGCAGCGTGAGACCAGCATACCAAGAGACCCAGTACTTC. Encoded protein: CASSVRPAYQETQYF.

This rearrangement joins TRBV6-6 to TRBJ1-2, with D perhaps TRBD1 (5 bases). Germline V gene sequence: CDR1 MNHNY, CDR2 SVGAGI (reference sequence). Between the trimmed V and J ends, which lost 7 bases and 4 bases, there was a span of 13 bases. The CDR3 runs 13 residues. Here the CDR3 DNA reads TGTGCCAGCACCCCCCGGGGGTCCTATGGCTACACCTTC. Protein: CASTPRGSYGYTF.

The chain couples TRBV27 to TRBJ2-2, with D tentatively TRBD1 or TRBD2 (6 bases each). The CDR3 contains 15 residues. Germline assignment: CDR1 MNHEY and CDR2 SMNVEV (reference sequence). V was pared by 3 bases and J by 5 bases, with 13 bases between. The CDR3 reads CASSLRRGWTGELFF. The DNA for the CDR3 is TGTGCCAGCAGTTTGAGGAGGGGGTGGACCGGGGAGCTGTTTTTT.

The V call is TRBV6-5, the J call TRBJ1-1; tentative D call: TRBD1 (6 bases). The V end lost 10 bases, the J end lost 1 base, and 16 bases lay between the germline ends. This CDR3 comprises 14 residues. Germline V gene lookup returns CDR1 MNHEY and CDR2 SVGAGI. CDR3 sequence (DNA): TGTGCCACCCGGACAGTCGGAAGGAACACTGAAGCTTTCTTT. Protein: CATRTVGRNTEAFF.

This clone was observed a handful of times. The V call is TRBV29-1, the J call TRBJ2-2; no clear D gene. Germline loops: CDR1 SQVTM, CDR2 ANQGSEA. There are 12 residues in the CDR3. The ends were cut back, 5 bases at V and 1 base at J, with 5 bases in the middle. CDR3 region: CSVLRNTGELFF. CDR3 DNA sequence: TGCAGCGTTCTCAGGAACACCGGGGAGCTGTTTTTT.

The rearrangement uses TRBV13 and TRBJ2-5; D not certain. The V and J ends lost 0 bases and 3 bases respectively, with 5 bases between them. Germline V gene sequence: CDR1 PRHDT, CDR2 FYEKMQ (reference sequence). The CDR3 is 13 amino acids. The CDR3 DNA reads as TGTGCCAGCAGCTTAGGCAGCGAAGAGACCCAGTACTTC. This encodes CASSLGSEETQYF.

V and J are TRBV7-9 and TRBJ2-5; unclear D gene. Germline-derived CDR1 and CDR2 are SEHNR and FQNEAQ (reference sequence). The CDR3 length is 11 residues. Trimming shortened V by 5 bases and J by 9 bases, and 10 bases separated the two germline ends. CDR3 sequence (DNA): TGTGCCAGCAGCCAAGGTGGGGCCCAGTACTTC. It yields the protein CASSQGGAQYF.